This is a list of T cell receptor beta chains from one sample in a study of T cells in Graves' hyperthyroidism and ophthalmopathy. TCRdb reprocessed the multiplex PCR reads via MiXCR and lists one record per CDR3 protein. The table has 350,000 or so distinct CDR3 sequences, about 18% seen once. The sequenced sample consisted of blood. The source is a woman younger than 45 with Graves' hyperthyroidism that later progressed to Graves' ophthalmopathy. The CDR3 runs from the conserved cysteine through the conserved F or W. A D gene is named only where the DNA matches it firmly. Size is omitted from some rows. Given values are once, few, many or a class for expanded clones.

cdr3_nt	cdr3_aa	v_call	j_call	d_call	clone_size
TGTGCCAGCAGCCAAGCAGCCGAAGCTTTCTTT	CASSQAAEAFF	TRBV3-1	TRBJ1-1	NA	many
TGTGCCAGCAAGGGACAGAACACTGAAGCTTTCTTT	CASKGQNTEAFF	TRBV25-1	TRBJ1-1	NA	few
TGTGCCAGCAGCGTAGAGGACAACTACGAGCAGTACTTC	CASSVEDNYEQYF	TRBV9	TRBJ2-7	NA	NA
TGTGCCAGCATGGTACCGGGACAGACATATGGCTACACCTTC	CASMVPGQTYGYTF	TRBV19	TRBJ1-2	TRBD1	many
TGTGCCAGCAGAGGACTAGCGGGAGGTGTCTCCTACAATGAGCAGTTCTTC	CASRGLAGGVSYNEQFF	TRBV6-1	TRBJ2-1	TRBD2	many
TGCGCCAGCAGCCATGCTACTTGGGGGCAGTTCTTC	CASSHATWGQFF	TRBV4-1	TRBJ2-1	NA	NA
TGTGCCACCAGCAGAAAACGACAGACAGGGTCCAGTCAGCCCCAGCATTTT	CATSRKRQTGSSQPQHF	TRBV15	TRBJ1-5	TRBD1	few
TGTGCCAGCCTGGGTACAGGGGATTACGAGCAGTACTTC	CASLGTGDYEQYF	TRBV2	TRBJ2-7	TRBD1	many
TGTGCCAGCAGTCCCCAACGACAGTACAATGAGCAGTTCTTC	CASSPQRQYNEQFF	TRBV12-3/TRBV12-4	TRBJ2-1	NA	many
TGTGCCATCAACGGAGGTGGTGGGGCCAACGTCCTGACTTTC	CAINGGGGANVLTF	TRBV10-3	TRBJ2-6	NA	many
TGTGCCAGCAGCTTATCTCGGATAAAGTACAATGAGCAGTTCTTC	CASSLSRIKYNEQFF	TRBV11-2	TRBJ2-1	NA	many
TGTGCCAGCAGTGTGGGGCCGGGACAGGGGGCTGACATTCAGTACTTC	CASSVGPGQGADIQYF	TRBV6-1	TRBJ2-4	TRBD1	few
TGCGCCAGCAGCCAAGATCGGTTCACGGGCCGCGAGCAGTACTTC	CASSQDRFTGREQYF	TRBV4-1	TRBJ2-7	NA	NA
TGCAGTGCTAGTAGGTTAAATGCAGACAATGAGCAGTTCTTC	CSASRLNADNEQFF	TRBV20-1	TRBJ2-1	NA	many
TGTGCCAGCAGGGGAACTATGGACCGGGACTATGGCTACACCTTC	CASRGTMDRDYGYTF	TRBV2	TRBJ1-2	NA	many
TGCAGTGCTAGAGCCAAGGTCGGGACTAGCAGCTACAATGAGCAGTTCTTC	CSARAKVGTSSYNEQFF	TRBV20-1	TRBJ2-1	TRBD2	NA
TGCGCCAGCCGCGTGGGGGTTCTTAGCAATCAGCCCCAGCATTTT	CASRVGVLSNQPQHF	TRBV10-2	TRBJ1-5	NA	NA
TGTGCCAGCAGCTTAGATCGAAGTACAGACTATGGCTACACCTTC	CASSLDRSTDYGYTF	TRBV11-2	TRBJ1-2	NA	NA
TGTGCCACCAGCAGAGATTCTCGTGAAAAACTGTTTTTT	CATSRDSREKLFF	TRBV15	TRBJ1-4	NA	once
TGTGCCACCAGCAGACTTACCGGGACTAGCGGGAGTATTGGGGAGGAGACCCAGTACTTC	CATSRLTGTSGSIGEETQYF	TRBV15	TRBJ2-5	TRBD2	NA
TGCAGTCCCTTACTAGCGGGAGGGGTTAGCAATGAGCAGTTCTTC	CSPLLAGGVSNEQFF	TRBV20-1	TRBJ2-1	TRBD2	NA
TGTGCCAGCAGTCTGGCAGGAGCTTCTGGGGCCAACGTCCTGACTTTC	CASSLAGASGANVLTF	TRBV28	TRBJ2-6	NA	NA
TGTGCCAGCAGTGAATGGAGGGATATGAACACTGAAGCTTTCTTT	CASSEWRDMNTEAFF	TRBV6-1	TRBJ1-1	NA	many
TGTGCCAGCAGTTTAACGGGGGGCGGGGAGACCCAGTACTTC	CASSLTGGGETQYF	TRBV27	TRBJ2-5	NA	many
TGTGCCAGCAGTTACTCCCGGGCGGGATACCGCGTGAACACCGGGGAGCTGTTTTTT	CASSYSRAGYRVNTGELFF	TRBV6-1	TRBJ2-2	NA	NA
TGTGCCAGCTCACCTCAGGATCCCGGGAGCCTAACTAATGAAAAACTGTTTTTT	CASSPQDPGSLTNEKLFF	TRBV18	TRBJ1-4	NA	NA
TGTGCCAGTAGTACTCCCGGTAATCTAGCCAAAAACATTCAGTACTTC	CASSTPGNLAKNIQYF	TRBV19	TRBJ2-4	NA	NA
TGTGCCAGCAGTTTAGGACTAGCAGGGGACATTCAGTACTTC	CASSLGLAGDIQYF	TRBV28	TRBJ2-4	TRBD2	NA
TGTGCCAGCAGTTCCCCCGGGACAGGGGGTCCCGATGAGCAGTTCTTC	CASSSPGTGGPDEQFF	TRBV28	TRBJ2-1	TRBD1	many
TGCGCCAGCACCCAGGGTACGTGGAGCAATCAGCCCCAGCATTTT	CASTQGTWSNQPQHF	TRBV10-2	TRBJ1-5	NA	NA
TGTGCCAGCACCGAGACAGGGGGAACCTACGAGCAGTACTTC	CASTETGGTYEQYF	TRBV11-2	TRBJ2-7	TRBD1	NA